These 7 T cell receptor beta chains were all obtained from the same sample, sequenced in a study of patients and donors after allogeneic stem cell transplantation. TCRdb fed the RT-PCR reads into MiXCR, producing one record per CDR3 protein. The data contain 200,000 to 250,000 distinct CDR3 sequences, approximately 14% of them singletons. Sequenced: blood, either unsorted or a sorted T cell fraction (not recorded which). The receptors were sampled from a human donor who was either an allogeneic HSCT recipient or a stem cell or donor lymphocyte infusion donor (not recorded which). It is not recorded whose cells these are; they may come from a transplant donor.

This clonotype was seen more than once but under ten times. The chain joins TRBV20-1 to TRBJ2-3, with 8 bases identical to TRBD2. Germline-derived CDR1 and CDR2 are DFQATT and SNEGSKA (reference sequence). Trimming took 6 bases from V and 6 from J; bases not matched to a gene: 14. CDR3 size: 15 residues. CDR3 sequence (DNA): TGCAGTGCCCCCGGGGGGGGAGTTCGCTCCGATACGCAGTATTTT. Encoded protein: CSAPGGGVRSDTQYF.

This rearrangement joins TRBV29-1 to TRBJ1-1; 8 bases line up with TRBD1. V dropped 8 bases and J dropped 1; count of bases not matched to a gene: 9. Germline assignment: CDR1 SQVTM and CDR2 ANQGSEA. CDR3 length: 14 residues. CDR3 sequence reads: CSSTTGGSNTEAFF. The CDR3 DNA is TGCAGCAGTACTACAGGGGGATCGAACACTGAAGCTTTCTTT.

Only a few counts were recorded for this clonotype. This chain uses TRBV27 with TRBJ1-2, with D perhaps matching TRBD1 (5 bases). CDR3 length equals 15 residues. With 5 bases removed from V and 7 bases from J, the gap between germline ends came to 20 bases. The germline V gene has CDR1 MNHEY and CDR2 SMNVEV (reference sequence). CDR3 nucleotide sequence: TGTGCCAGCAGTATCACCCGGACACCGAAGGCTGGCTACACCTTC. Its protein is CASSITRTPKAGYTF.

J is TRBJ2-7 and V is TRBV4-1; 10 positions match TRBD1. The CDR3 length is 15 residues. The germline gives CDR1 MGHRA, CDR2 YSYEKL. Trimming at V came to 3 bases and at J to 4 bases, leaving 6 bases not matched to a gene. As DNA, the CDR3 is TGCGCCAGCAGCCATCCTGGACAGGGGGTGTACGAGCAGTACTTC. It specifies CASSHPGQGVYEQYF.

V is TRBV2 and J is TRBJ2-7, with a tentative D call TRBD1 (6 bases). Germline CDR1 and CDR2: SNHLY and FYNNEI. V was pared by 4 bases and J by 3 bases, with 13 bases between. This CDR3 has 14 amino acids. DNA for the CDR3: TGTGCCAGCAGTGCCATCGGGACACTCTACGAGCAGTACTTC. The encoded protein is CASSAIGTLYEQYF.

This clonotype was counted between two and nine times. The chain uses TRBV6-5 and TRBJ2-7, with TRBD2 matching 7 bases. With V trimmed by 4 bases and J by 2 bases, 5 bases remained unmatched. The CDR3 has 14 amino acids. The germline V gene encodes CDR1 MNHEY and CDR2 SVGAGI. CDR3: CASSLGLITYEQYF. The CDR3 nucleotides are TGTGCCAGCAGTTTGGGACTAATAACCTACGAGCAGTACTTC.

In its sample, this clonotype was seen many times. The chain joins TRBV6-1 to TRBJ2-7; D is ambiguous. The CDR3 is 12 amino acids. V was trimmed by 3 bases and J by 6 bases, leaving 9 bases between them. CDR1 is MNHNS, CDR2 SASEGT, per germline. CDR3 amino acids: CASSDKFSEQYF. The CDR3 nucleotides read TGTGCCAGCAGTGATAAATTTAGCGAGCAGTACTTC.